This paragraph reports one TCR beta chain. Its antigen is not known. The data derive from a study of radiation and T cells in renal cell carcinoma. About the study: Nephrectomy followed 15 Gy stereotactic body radiation by 4 weeks.

This CDR3 contains 18 residues. Trimming took 0 bases from V and 7 from J; bases not matched to a gene: 10. The germline gives CDR1 LGHNA, CDR2 YSLEER. General observations from the study: Top tumor clonotypes rose in blood 2 weeks post-radiation, then contracted.

Stated time point: blood 2 weeks post-SBRT. Treatment described: 15 Gy SBRT to primary tumor, nephrectomy 4 weeks later. Libraries were prepared by immunoSEQ multiplex PCR; TCRdb keeps only in-frame clonotypes and omits some of them. This table has around 76,000 clones, more than 75% appearing once. The source was blood, collected from a patient whose treatment included radiotherapy and nephrectomy. The TCR was taken from a man aged 60 to 69 with renal cell carcinoma. This chain uses TRBV4-3 with TRBJ2-1, with TRBD1 identical over 12 bases. CDR3 sequence: CASSQDRLGQGARNEQFF. CDR3 bases: TGCGCCAGCAGCCAAGATCGCCTGGGACAGGGGGCGAGGAATGAGCAGTTCTTC.